Described below is a single TCR beta chain sequence and its context. As yet, its antigen is unknown. The data originate from a study of T-cell memory formation after mild COVID-19. About the research overall: TCR clusters largely stayed donor specific.

Study-level findings and limits: CM and EM subsets held most contracting CD4+ clones; EMRA held CD8+ ones.

Via MiXCR, TCRdb re-called the 5' RACE reads, giving one row per CDR3 protein. The table shows 110,000 or so distinct CDR3 sequences, with 15% to 20% occurring only once. V dropped 6 bases and J dropped 8 bases, with 17 bases sitting between them. This CDR3 has 13 residues. The rearrangement uses TRBV12-3 or TRBV12-4 and TRBJ2-7, with D possibly TRBD1 on 5 matching bases. The sequence derives from a man between 18 and 29 years old who had mild COVID-19 (a few samples of this study predate the infection). Cell type and time point are not known. What was sequenced was PBMCs or a T cell subset sorted from them (not recorded which). The CDR3 DNA sequence: TGTGCCAGCAGCGGAGAAAGAGCAGGGAAGCAGTACTTC. Its protein is CASSGERAGKQYF.